The 25 T cell receptor beta chains in this list originate from one sample, sequenced in a study of blood T cells in healthy people across ages. The use of a sample-barcoded 5' primer and a J-beta primer mix characterized a second PCR of 7 to 11 cycles. TCRdb used MiXCR to reprocess the 5' RACE reads, holding one entry per CDR3 protein. This table holds some 1.4 million distinct CDR3 sequences, 42% found once. Sequenced sample: blood. The receptors here all came from a woman younger than 35 in good health.

This clonotype was observed a handful of times. This chain uses TRBV20-1 with TRBJ2-1, with 10 bases fitting TRBD2. Germline V gives CDR1 DFQATT, CDR2 SNEGSKA (reference sequence). V was pared by 0 bases and J by 6 bases, with 14 bases of the junction left unmatched. This CDR3 has 18 residues. CDR3 in DNA: TGCAGTGCTAGAGATACGAGCGGGAGGGCCATACGGTCCAATGAGCAGTTCTTC. Translating gives CSARDTSGRAIRSNEQFF.

V usage is TRBV3-1 and J usage is TRBJ2-2; TRBD2 might be the D (5 bases). Trimming left V 1 base short and J 8 bases short, with 14 bases between. The V gene's germline CDR1 is LGHDT and CDR2 YNNKEL (reference sequence). There are 15 residues in the CDR3. CDR3 loop: CASSQVTLGVGELFF. The CDR3 coding sequence is TGTGCCAGCAGCCAAGTGACGCTGGGAGTGGGGGAGCTGTTTTTT.

The chain joins TRBV12-3 or TRBV12-4 to TRBJ2-2; TRBD1 might be the D (6 bases). This CDR3 region has 16 residues. The V gene lost 5 bases and the J gene lost 1 base, with 14 bases spanning the gap. CDR3 region: CASSPRGHKNTGELFF. The DNA of the CDR3 is TGTGCCAGCAGTCCTCGGGGACACAAGAACACCGGGGAGCTGTTTTTT.

This clonotype was seen more than once but under ten times. The chain links TRBV6-1 to TRBJ1-6; weak D call: TRBD1 (5 bases). This CDR3 is 17 amino acids long. From germline, CDR1 is MNHNS and CDR2 SASEGT. V shed 7 bases and J shed 0 bases, with 16 bases lying between them. The CDR3 sequence: CASTRYGGSSYNSPLHF. CDR3 DNA sequence: TGTGCCAGCACACGCTATGGGGGAAGCTCCTATAATTCACCCCTCCACTTT.

The J gene is TRBJ1-2, the V gene TRBV19, with no clear D. The CDR3 has 13 amino acids. The germline gives CDR1 LNHDA, CDR2 SQIVND (reference sequence). V shed 5 bases and J shed 0 bases, with 7 bases lying between them. The CDR3 coding sequence is TGTGCCAGTAGTGGCCCTTCTAACTATGGCTACACCTTC. Translating it yields CASSGPSNYGYTF.

The rearrangement links TRBV27 to TRBJ2-5, with D uncertain. CDR3 length: 16 residues. The germline V gene has CDR1 MNHEY and CDR2 SMNVEV (reference sequence). Trimming left V 0 bases short and J 4 bases short, with 15 bases between. In DNA, the CDR3 is TGTGCCAGCAGTTTATCGTACTTCAAAGGGTCAGAGACCCAGTACTTC. This gives the protein CASSLSYFKGSETQYF.

This clonotype was picked up many times. The rearrangement joins TRBV4-1 to TRBJ2-3; tentative D call: TRBD2 (7 bases). This CDR3 region has 18 residues. V shed 3 bases and J shed 4 bases, with 23 bases lying between them. Germline V gene lookup returns CDR1 MGHRA and CDR2 YSYEKL. The CDR3 here is CASSHRLKDRGGADTQYF. CDR3 DNA sequence: TGCGCCAGCAGCCACCGACTAAAGGACCGCGGGGGCGCAGATACGCAGTATTTT.

The chain recombines TRBV14 with TRBJ2-1, with 8 nucleotides matching TRBD2. In germline, CDR1 is SGHDN, CDR2 FVKESK. The CDR3 is made up of 16 amino acids. V lost 4 bases to trimming and J lost 5 bases; unmatched junction nucleotides: 10. CDR3 bases: TGTGCCAGCAGCCGACGGCTAGCGGGCCGACACAATGAGCAGTTCTTC. Translated: CASSRRLAGRHNEQFF.

This sequence joins TRBV20-1 and TRBJ2-3, with 10 bases lining up with TRBD1. There are 15 residues in the CDR3. The V segment lost 1 base and the J segment 2 bases; nucleotides outside the gene matches: 3. Germline CDR1 is DFQATT and CDR2 is SNEGSKA (reference sequence). CDR3 bases: TGCAGTGCTAGAGGCGGGACAGGGGTCACAGATACGCAGTATTTT. Translated: CSARGGTGVTDTQYF.

This clonotype was seen a single time. This sequence joins TRBV20-1 and TRBJ1-1; D is unresolved. The CDR3 loop spans 14 amino acids. The germline gives CDR1 DFQATT, CDR2 SNEGSKA (reference sequence). Trimming left V 5 bases short and J 5 bases short, with 18 bases between. The CDR3 bases are TGCAGTGCTCTCTTGAGCGGGTCGGGGACTGAAGCTTTCTTT. This codes for CSALLSGSGTEAFF.

This chain connects TRBV6-5 to TRBJ2-3, with 10 bases aligning to TRBD2. Per germline, CDR1 MNHEY and CDR2 SVGAGI. CDR3 length equals 17 residues. The V segment lost 0 bases and the J segment 1 base; nucleotides outside the gene matches: 4. The CDR3 here is CASSYSPGLAGTDTQYF. The CDR3 DNA sequence: TGTGCCAGCAGTTACTCGCCCGGACTAGCGGGCACAGATACGCAGTATTTT.

This chain uses TRBV20-1 with TRBJ2-1, with 10 bases identical to TRBD2. Germline V gene data show CDR1 as DFQATT and CDR2 as SNEGSKA (reference sequence). CDR3 length: 16 residues. V shed 6 bases, J shed 7 bases, and the junction held 15 bases outside the gene matches. The DNA of the CDR3 is TGCAGTGCACCCCAATTTGGGGCTAGCGGGAGTAATGAGCAGTTCTTC. Its protein is CSAPQFGASGSNEQFF.

This rearrangement joins TRBV2 to TRBJ1-5; 8 bases are a match to TRBD1. The CDR3 runs 15 residues. The V gene end was trimmed by 3 bases and the J gene end by 6 bases; junction bases not matched to a gene: 7. In germline, CDR1 is SNHLY, CDR2 FYNNEI. The CDR3 region is CASSDRAGGSQPQHF. CDR3 bases: TGTGCCAGCAGTGATAGGGCAGGGGGCAGTCAGCCCCAGCATTTT.

The V gene is TRBV6-6, the J gene TRBJ1-3, with a weak D call TRBD1 (5 bases). The CDR3 totals 15 residues. The germline V and J ends were trimmed by 3 bases and 0 bases, with 9 bases remaining between them. Germline CDR1 and CDR2: MNHNY and SVGAGI (reference sequence). CDR3 sequence (DNA): TGTGCCAGCAGTTATTCCAGGGACTCTGGAAACACCATATATTTT. Translation: CASSYSRDSGNTIYF.

The V and J genes are TRBV20-1 and TRBJ2-7; 9 bases agree with TRBD2. The CDR3 totals 14 residues. Looked up from germline, CDR1 is DFQATT and CDR2 is SNEGSKA (reference sequence). V was pared by 5 bases and J by 6 bases, with 11 bases of the junction left unmatched. DNA for the CDR3: TGCAGTGCTCACCCGGGACTAGCTGGACTCGAGCAGTACTTC. Translated, it gives CSAHPGLAGLEQYF.

The chain joins TRBV30 to TRBJ1-6; no firm D call. Trimming removed 0 bases at V and 0 bases at J, with 6 bases between. The CDR3 covers 15 residues. The germline V gene encodes CDR1 GTSNPN and CDR2 SVGIG (reference sequence). DNA of the CDR3: TGTGCCTGGAGTGTCCCGAGCTCCTATAATTCACCCCTCCACTTT. It codes for CAWSVPSSYNSPLHF.

This clonotype was counted once. This sequence joins TRBV20-1 and TRBJ2-7; TRBD2 might be the D (6 bases). Germline V gene lookup returns CDR1 DFQATT and CDR2 SNEGSKA (reference sequence). There are 13 residues in the CDR3. CDR3 coding DNA: TGCAGCGCCTTTGGGGGGAAGAGCTACGAGCAGTACTTC. It yields the protein CSAFGGKSYEQYF.

The V call is TRBV10-1, the J call TRBJ2-3; D ambiguous. Trimming stripped 0 bases from V and 8 bases from J, with 3 bases between. Germline CDR1 WNHNN, CDR2 SYGVQD (reference sequence). This CDR3 has 11 residues. The CDR3 DNA sequence: TGCGCCAGCAGTGAGTCCGTTACGCAGTATTTT. Translation: CASSESVTQYF.

The chain joins TRBV4-1 to TRBJ2-4; D remains ambiguous. This CDR3 is 15 amino acids long. Germline V gene lookup returns CDR1 MGHRA and CDR2 YSYEKL. The ends were cut back, 4 bases at V and 5 bases at J, with 15 bases in the middle. The CDR3 reads CASSRPELVENIQYF. The DNA of the CDR3 is TGCGCCAGCAGCCGGCCGGAGCTAGTGGAAAACATTCAGTACTTC.

In this sample, this clonotype turned up a few times. V gene TRBV5-1 combines with J gene TRBJ2-1; 8 bases align to TRBD2. The CDR3 is 18 residues long. Germline CDR1 and CDR2: SGHRS and YFSETQ. Losses at the gene ends were 0 bases for V and 0 bases for J; bases not matched to a gene: 8. This chain's CDR3 is CASSLGPAGATSYNEQFF. The CDR3, as DNA: TGCGCCAGCAGCTTGGGGCCAGCGGGGGCTACCTCCTACAATGAGCAGTTCTTC.

The rearrangement uses TRBV28 and TRBJ2-7, with D hard to call. Germline assignment: CDR1 MDHEN and CDR2 SYDVKM. The CDR3 runs 13 residues. Trimming pared 5 bases from V and 5 bases from J, leaving 13 bases between. The CDR3 DNA follows: TGTGCCAGCAGTCCCACTCTGATTGACGAGCAGTACTTC. Translating it yields CASSPTLIDEQYF.

The chain has TRBV5-1 and TRBJ2-1; 8 bases map to TRBD2. Germline CDR1 and CDR2: SGHRS and YFSETQ. After removal of 4 bases from V and 5 bases from J, the junction contained 8 bases not matched to a gene. The CDR3 consists of 15 residues. Written as DNA, the CDR3 is TGCGCCAGCAGCCTGCGCGCGGGGGGCAACAATGAGCAGTTCTTC. Translation gives CASSLRAGGNNEQFF.

This chain joins TRBV30 and TRBJ2-7; the D call may be TRBD1 or TRBD2 (5 bases each). The CDR3 is 12 residues long. Deletions cut 2 bases from V and 5 bases from J, with 10 bases between. The germline gives CDR1 GTSNPN, CDR2 SVGIG (reference sequence). The CDR3 loop is CAWSRGVNEQYF. Here the CDR3 DNA reads TGTGCCTGGAGTCGAGGGGTGAACGAGCAGTACTTC.

This clonotype was observed a handful of times. The chain carries TRBV11-2 and TRBJ2-1; D is unclear. The V gene's germline CDR1 is SGHAT and CDR2 FQNNGV. Trimming stripped 2 bases from V and 9 bases from J, with 5 bases between. CDR3 length: 11 amino acids. CDR3 sequence reads: CASSLSPEQFF. In DNA, the CDR3 is TGTGCCAGCAGCTTATCCCCTGAGCAGTTCTTC.

The gene calls are TRBV19 and TRBJ2-3; D unclear. The CDR3 is 13 residues long. Germline V gene data show CDR1 as LNHDA and CDR2 as SQIVND (reference sequence). V was clipped by 5 bases and J by 2 bases, with 8 bases between them. The CDR3 DNA follows: TGTGCCAGTAGTTCGGAGACCACAGATACGCAGTATTTT. Its translation is CASSSETTDTQYF.